This T cell receptor (beta chain) was identified during a study of blood T cell repertoires in COVID-19. On the study more broadly: Acute-phase and convalescent COVID-19 samples originated in the United States, Italy and Spain.

Trimming took off 3 bases at V and 1 base at J, with 8 bases between the two ends. The CDR3 consists of 13 residues. CDR1 SQVTM and CDR2 ANQGSEA come from the germline V gene. The protocol was immunoSEQ multiplex PCR, while the TCRdb copy is restricted to in-frame clones and leaves out a portion. The profile shows about 280,000 clones, approximately 86% of them singletons. The receptor comes from a woman aged 30 to 39 who had recovered from COVID-19. The rearrangement links TRBV29-1 to TRBJ2-3; D uncertain. Sequenced material: peripheral blood. CDR3 residues: CSVDTSRTDTQYF. Written as DNA, the CDR3 is TGCAGCGTTGATACTTCTCGCACAGATACGCAGTATTTT.